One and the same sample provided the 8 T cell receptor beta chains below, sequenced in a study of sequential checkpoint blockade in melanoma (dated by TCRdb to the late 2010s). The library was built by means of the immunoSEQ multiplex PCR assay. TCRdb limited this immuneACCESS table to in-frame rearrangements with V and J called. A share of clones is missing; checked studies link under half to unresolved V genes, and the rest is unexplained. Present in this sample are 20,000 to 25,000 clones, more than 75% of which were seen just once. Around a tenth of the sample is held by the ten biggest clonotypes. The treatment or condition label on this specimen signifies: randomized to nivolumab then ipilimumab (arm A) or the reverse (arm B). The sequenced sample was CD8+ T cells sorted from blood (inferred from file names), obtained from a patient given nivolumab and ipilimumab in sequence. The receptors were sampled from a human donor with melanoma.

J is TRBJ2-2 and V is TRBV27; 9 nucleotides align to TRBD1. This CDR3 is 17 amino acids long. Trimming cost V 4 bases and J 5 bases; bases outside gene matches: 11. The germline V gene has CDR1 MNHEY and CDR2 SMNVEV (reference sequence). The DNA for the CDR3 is TGTGCCAGCAGTTCCCATCCCGGGACAGGGAAGACCGGGGAGCTGTTTTTT. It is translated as CASSSHPGTGKTGELFF.

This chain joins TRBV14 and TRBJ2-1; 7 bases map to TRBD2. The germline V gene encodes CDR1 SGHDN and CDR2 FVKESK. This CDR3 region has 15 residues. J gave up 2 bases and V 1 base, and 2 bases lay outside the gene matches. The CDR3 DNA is TGTGCCAGCAGCCAAGTTCTAGCGGCCTACAATGAGCAGTTCTTC. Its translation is CASSQVLAAYNEQFF.

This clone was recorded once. CDR3 bases: TGTGCCAGCAGTTTATGGGAGCCATTAGCGGGAGGGGTCGGCGGGGAGCTGTTTTTT. It encodes CASSLWEPLAGGVGGELFF. This sequence joins TRBV27 and TRBJ2-2; TRBD2 matches at 11 bases. V lost 1 base to trimming and J lost 7 bases; unmatched junction nucleotides: 14. Per germline, CDR1 MNHEY and CDR2 SMNVEV (reference sequence). This CDR3 is built from 19 residues.

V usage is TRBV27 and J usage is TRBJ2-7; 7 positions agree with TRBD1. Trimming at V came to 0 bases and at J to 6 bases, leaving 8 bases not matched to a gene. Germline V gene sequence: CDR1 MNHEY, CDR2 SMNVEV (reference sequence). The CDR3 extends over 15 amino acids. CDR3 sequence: CASSLSRQGLGEQYF. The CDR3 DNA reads TGTGCCAGCAGTTTATCGAGACAGGGCCTGGGCGAGCAGTACTTC.

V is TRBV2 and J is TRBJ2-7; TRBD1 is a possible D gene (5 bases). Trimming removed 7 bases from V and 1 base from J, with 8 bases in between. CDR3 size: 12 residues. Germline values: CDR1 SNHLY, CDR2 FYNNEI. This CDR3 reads CASKGISYEQYF. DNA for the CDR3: TGTGCCAGCAAGGGGATTTCCTACGAGCAGTACTTC.

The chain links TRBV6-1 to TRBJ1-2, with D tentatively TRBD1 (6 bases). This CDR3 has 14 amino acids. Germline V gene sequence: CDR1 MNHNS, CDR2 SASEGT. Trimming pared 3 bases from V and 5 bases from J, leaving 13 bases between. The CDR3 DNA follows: TGTGCCAGCAGTGAGACGAGGGGGGGTTATGGCTACACCTTC. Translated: CASSETRGGYGYTF.

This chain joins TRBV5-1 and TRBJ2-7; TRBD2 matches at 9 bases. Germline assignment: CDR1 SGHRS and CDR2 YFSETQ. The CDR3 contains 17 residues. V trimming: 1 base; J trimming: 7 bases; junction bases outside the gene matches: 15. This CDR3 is CASSLYQAGGPKGEQYF. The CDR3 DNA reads TGCGCCAGCAGCTTGTACCAGGCGGGGGGGCCGAAAGGTGAGCAGTACTTC.

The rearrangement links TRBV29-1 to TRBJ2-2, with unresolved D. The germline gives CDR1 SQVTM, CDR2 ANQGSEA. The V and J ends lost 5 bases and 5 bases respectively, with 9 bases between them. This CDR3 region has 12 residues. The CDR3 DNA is TGCAGCGTTTTTACTGCGACCGGGGAGCTGTTTTTT. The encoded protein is CSVFTATGELFF.